This TCR beta chain was identified in a study of T cell responses to AZD1222 COVID-19 vaccine. Study-wide points: It was only after the peak T cell response that any repertoires were sampled.

In regard to this clone: Its antigen remains unknown.

Germline loops: CDR1 MNHEY, CDR2 SMNVEV (reference sequence). The CDR3 loop spans 12 amino acids. Between the trimmed V and J ends, which lost 8 bases and 5 bases, there was a span of 13 bases. Profiled with immunoSEQ multiplex PCR; TCRdb holds only in-frame clones, not every one. The sample lists some 96,000 clones, over 75% seen once, with over 4% in the top ten. The chain uses TRBV27 and TRBJ2-7; a possible D gene is TRBD1 (5 bases). The clonotype originates from an adult in good health. The starting material was peripheral blood, obtained on day 0 of MenACWY control vaccination. CDR3 protein: CASWGRVNEQYF. The CDR3, as DNA: TGTGCCAGCTGGGGCAGGGTCAACGAGCAGTACTTC.